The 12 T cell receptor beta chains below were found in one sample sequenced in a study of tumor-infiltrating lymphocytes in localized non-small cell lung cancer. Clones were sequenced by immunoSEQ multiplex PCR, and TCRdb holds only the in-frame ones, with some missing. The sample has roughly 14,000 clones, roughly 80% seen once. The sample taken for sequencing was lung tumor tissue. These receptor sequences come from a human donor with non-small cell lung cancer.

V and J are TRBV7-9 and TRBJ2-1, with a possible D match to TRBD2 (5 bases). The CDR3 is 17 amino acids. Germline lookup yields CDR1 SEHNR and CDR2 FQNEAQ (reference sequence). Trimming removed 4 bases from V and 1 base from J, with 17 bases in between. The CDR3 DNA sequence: TGTGCCAGCAGCTCCCCCCGGCCTACGGGGTCCTACAATGAGCAGTTCTTC. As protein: CASSSPRPTGSYNEQFF.

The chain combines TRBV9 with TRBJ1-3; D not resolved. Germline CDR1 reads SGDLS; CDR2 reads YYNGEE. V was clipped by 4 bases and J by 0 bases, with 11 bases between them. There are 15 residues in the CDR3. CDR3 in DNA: TGTGCCAGCAGCCCGATGGGGTTCTCTGGAAACACCATATATTTT. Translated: CASSPMGFSGNTIYF.

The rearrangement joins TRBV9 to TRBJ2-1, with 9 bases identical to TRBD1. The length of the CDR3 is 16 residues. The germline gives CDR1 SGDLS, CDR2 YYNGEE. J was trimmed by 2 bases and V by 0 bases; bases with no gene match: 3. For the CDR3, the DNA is TGTGCCAGCAGCGTAGTGGGACAGGGCACCTACAATGAGCAGTTCTTC. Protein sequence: CASSVVGQGTYNEQFF.

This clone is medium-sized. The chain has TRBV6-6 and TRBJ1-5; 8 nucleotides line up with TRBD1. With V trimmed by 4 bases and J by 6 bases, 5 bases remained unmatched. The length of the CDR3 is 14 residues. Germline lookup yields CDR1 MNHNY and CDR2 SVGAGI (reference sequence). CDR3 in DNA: TGTGCCAGCAGTTTAGGACAGGGCAGTCAGCCCCAGCATTTT. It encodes CASSLGQGSQPQHF.

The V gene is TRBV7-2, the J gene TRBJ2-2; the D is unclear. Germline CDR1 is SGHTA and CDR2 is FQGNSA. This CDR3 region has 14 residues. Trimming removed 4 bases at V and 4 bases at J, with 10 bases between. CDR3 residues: CASSYRSGTGELFF. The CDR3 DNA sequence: TGTGCCAGCAGCTACCGCTCGGGCACCGGGGAGCTGTTTTTT. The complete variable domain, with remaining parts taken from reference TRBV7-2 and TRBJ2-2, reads GAGVSQSPSNKVTEKGKDVELRCDPISGHTALYWYRQSLGQGLEFLIYFQGNSAPDKSGLPSDRFSAERTGGSVSTLTIQRTQQEDSAVYLCASSYRSGTGELFFGEGSRLTVL.

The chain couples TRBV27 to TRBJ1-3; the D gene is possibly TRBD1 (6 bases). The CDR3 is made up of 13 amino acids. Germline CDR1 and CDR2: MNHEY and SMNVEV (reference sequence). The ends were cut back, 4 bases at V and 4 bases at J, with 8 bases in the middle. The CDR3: CASSSTGGNTIYF. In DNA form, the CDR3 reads TGTGCCAGCAGTTCCACAGGGGGAAACACCATATATTTT.

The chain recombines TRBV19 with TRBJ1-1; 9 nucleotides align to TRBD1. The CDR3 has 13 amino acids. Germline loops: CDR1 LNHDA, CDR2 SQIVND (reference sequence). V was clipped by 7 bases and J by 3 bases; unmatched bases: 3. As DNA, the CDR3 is TGTGCCAGTAAAAGGGACAGGGACACTGAAGCTTTCTTT. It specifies CASKRDRDTEAFF. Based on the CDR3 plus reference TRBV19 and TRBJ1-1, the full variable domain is DGGITQSPKYLFRKEGQNVTLSCEQNLNHDAMYWYRQDPGQGLRLIYYSQIVNDFQKGDIAEGYSVSREKKESFPLTVTSAQKNPTAFYLCASKRDRDTEAFFGQGTRLTVV.

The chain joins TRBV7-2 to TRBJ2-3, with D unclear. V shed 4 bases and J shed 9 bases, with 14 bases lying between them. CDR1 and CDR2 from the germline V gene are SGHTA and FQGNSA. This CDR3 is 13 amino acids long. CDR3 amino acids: CASSSPTVGTQYF. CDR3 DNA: TGTGCCAGCAGCTCCCCGACGGTGGGGACGCAGTATTTT.

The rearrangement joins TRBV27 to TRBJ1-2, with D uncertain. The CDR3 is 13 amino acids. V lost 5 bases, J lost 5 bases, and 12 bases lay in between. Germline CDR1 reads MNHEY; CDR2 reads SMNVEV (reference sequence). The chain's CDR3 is CASSRREQYGYTF. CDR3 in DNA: TGTGCCAGCAGTCGAAGGGAGCAATATGGCTACACCTTC.

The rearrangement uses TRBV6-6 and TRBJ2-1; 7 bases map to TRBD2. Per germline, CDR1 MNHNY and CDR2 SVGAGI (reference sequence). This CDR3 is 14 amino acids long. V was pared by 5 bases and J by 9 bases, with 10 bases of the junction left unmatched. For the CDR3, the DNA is TGTGCCAGCAGTAGCGGGATAGGTATCTTTGAGCAGTTCTTC. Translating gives CASSSGIGIFEQFF.

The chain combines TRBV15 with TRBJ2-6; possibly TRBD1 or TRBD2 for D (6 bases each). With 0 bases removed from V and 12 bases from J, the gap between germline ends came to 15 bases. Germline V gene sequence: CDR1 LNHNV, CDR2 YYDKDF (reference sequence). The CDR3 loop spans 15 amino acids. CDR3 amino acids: CATSRDPRGPPVLTF. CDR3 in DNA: TGTGCCACCAGCAGAGACCCTCGGGGGCCTCCCGTCCTGACTTTC.

The DNA of the CDR3 is TGTGCCAGCCTTTCGGGGAGAGCTTTGAAGACCCAGTACTTC. Translating it yields CASLSGRALKTQYF. This chain uses TRBV6-1 with TRBJ2-5; a possible D gene is TRBD2 (5 bases). Trimming stripped 8 bases from V and 6 bases from J, with 19 bases between. The germline V gene encodes CDR1 MNHNS and CDR2 SASEGT. This CDR3 is built from 14 residues.